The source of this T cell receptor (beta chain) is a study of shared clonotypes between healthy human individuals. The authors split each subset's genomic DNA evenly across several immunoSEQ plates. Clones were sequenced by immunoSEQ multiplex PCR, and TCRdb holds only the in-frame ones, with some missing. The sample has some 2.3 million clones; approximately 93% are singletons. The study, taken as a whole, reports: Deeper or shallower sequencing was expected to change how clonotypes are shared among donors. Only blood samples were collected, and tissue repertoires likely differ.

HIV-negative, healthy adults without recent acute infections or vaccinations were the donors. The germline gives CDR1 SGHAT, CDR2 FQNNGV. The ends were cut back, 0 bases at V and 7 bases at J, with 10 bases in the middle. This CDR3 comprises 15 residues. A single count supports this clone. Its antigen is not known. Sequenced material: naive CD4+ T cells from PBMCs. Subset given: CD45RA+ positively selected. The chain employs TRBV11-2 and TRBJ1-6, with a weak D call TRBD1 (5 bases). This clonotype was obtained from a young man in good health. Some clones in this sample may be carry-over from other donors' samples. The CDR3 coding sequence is TGTGCCAGCAGCTTAGACAGGGCGAGGAATTCACCCCTCCACTTT. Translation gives CASSLDRARNSPLHF. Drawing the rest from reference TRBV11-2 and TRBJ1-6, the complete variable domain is EAGVAQSPRYKIIEKRQSVAFWCNPISGHATLYWYQQILGQGPKLLIQFQNNGVVDDSQLPKDRFSAERLKGVDSTLKIQPAKLEDSAVYLCASSLDRARNSPLHFGNGTRLTVT.